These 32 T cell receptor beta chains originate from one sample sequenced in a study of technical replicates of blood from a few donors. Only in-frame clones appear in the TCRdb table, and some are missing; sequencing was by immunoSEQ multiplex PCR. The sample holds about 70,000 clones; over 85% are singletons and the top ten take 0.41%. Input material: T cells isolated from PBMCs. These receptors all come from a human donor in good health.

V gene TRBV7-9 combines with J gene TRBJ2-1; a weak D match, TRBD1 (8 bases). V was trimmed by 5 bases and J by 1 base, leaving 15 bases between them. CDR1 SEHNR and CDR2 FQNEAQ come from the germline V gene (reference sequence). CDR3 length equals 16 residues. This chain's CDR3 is CASSIYRGGSYNEQFF. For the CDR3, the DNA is TGTGCCAGCAGCATCTACAGGGGGGGGTCCTACAATGAGCAGTTCTTC.

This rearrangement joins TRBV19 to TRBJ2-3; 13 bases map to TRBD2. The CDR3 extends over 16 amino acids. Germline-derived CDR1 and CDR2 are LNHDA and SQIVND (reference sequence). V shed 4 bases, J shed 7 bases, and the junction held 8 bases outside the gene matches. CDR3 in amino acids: CASSRLAGGFVYTQYF. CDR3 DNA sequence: TGTGCCAGTAGTAGACTAGCGGGAGGTTTTGTGTATACGCAGTATTTT.

The CDR3 nucleotides are TGTGCCTGGGGTCTCACCGGAGACCTTGGCTACACCTTC. Its protein is CAWGLTGDLGYTF. The gene calls are TRBV30 and TRBJ1-2; D unresolved. The germline V gene encodes CDR1 GTSNPN and CDR2 SVGIG (reference sequence). The CDR3 consists of 13 residues. V lost 5 bases and J lost 7, with 17 bases in between. The full variable domain, its missing parts supplied by reference TRBV30 and TRBJ1-2, is SQTIHQWPATLVQPVGSPLSLECTVEGTSNPNLYWYRQAAGRGLQLLFYSVGIGQISSEVPQNLSASRPQDRQFILSSKKLLLSDSGFYLCAWGLTGDLGYTFGSGTRLTVV.

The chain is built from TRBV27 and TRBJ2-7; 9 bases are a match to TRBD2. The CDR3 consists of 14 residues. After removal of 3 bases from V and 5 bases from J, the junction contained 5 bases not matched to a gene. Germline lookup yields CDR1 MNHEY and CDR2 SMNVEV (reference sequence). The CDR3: CASSFSSGSHEQYF. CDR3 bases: TGTGCCAGCAGTTTTAGTAGCGGGAGCCACGAGCAGTACTTC.

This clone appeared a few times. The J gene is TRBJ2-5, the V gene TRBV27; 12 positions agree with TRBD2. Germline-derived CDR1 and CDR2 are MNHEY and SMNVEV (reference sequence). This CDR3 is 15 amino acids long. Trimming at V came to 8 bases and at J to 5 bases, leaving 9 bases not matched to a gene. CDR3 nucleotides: TGTGCCAGCGGAAGACTAGCGGGAGCACTGGAGACCCAGTACTTC. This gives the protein CASGRLAGALETQYF.

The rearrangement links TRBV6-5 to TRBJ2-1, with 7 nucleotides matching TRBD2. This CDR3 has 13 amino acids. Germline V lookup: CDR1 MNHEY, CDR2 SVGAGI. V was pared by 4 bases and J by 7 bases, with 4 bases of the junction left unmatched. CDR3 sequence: CASSLGLVNEQFF. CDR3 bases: TGTGCCAGCAGTTTAGGACTAGTGAATGAGCAGTTCTTC.

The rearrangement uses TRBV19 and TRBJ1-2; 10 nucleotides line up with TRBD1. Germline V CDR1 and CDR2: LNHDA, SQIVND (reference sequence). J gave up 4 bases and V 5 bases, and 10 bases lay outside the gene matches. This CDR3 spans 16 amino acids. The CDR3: CASSRIPGQGFYGYTF. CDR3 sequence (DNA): TGTGCCAGTAGTCGAATCCCGGGACAGGGGTTCTATGGCTACACCTTC.

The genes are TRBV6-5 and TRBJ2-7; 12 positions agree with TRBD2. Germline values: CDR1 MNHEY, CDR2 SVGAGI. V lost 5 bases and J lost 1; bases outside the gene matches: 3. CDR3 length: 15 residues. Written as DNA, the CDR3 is TGTGCCAGCAGTGGGACTAGCGGGTTTTCCTACGAGCAGTACTTC. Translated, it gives CASSGTSGFSYEQYF.

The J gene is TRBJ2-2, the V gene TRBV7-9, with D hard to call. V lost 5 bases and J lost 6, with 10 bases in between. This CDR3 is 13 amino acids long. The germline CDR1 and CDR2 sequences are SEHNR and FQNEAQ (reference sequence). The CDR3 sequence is CASSRSPAGELFF. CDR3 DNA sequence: TGTGCCAGCAGCCGTTCCCCGGCCGGGGAGCTGTTTTTT. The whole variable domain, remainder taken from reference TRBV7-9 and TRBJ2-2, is DTGVSQNPRHKITKRGQNVTFRCDPISEHNRLYWYRQTLGQGPEFLTYFQNEAQLEKSRLLSDRFSAERPKGSFSTLEIQRTEQGDSAMYLCASSRSPAGELFFGEGSRLTVL.

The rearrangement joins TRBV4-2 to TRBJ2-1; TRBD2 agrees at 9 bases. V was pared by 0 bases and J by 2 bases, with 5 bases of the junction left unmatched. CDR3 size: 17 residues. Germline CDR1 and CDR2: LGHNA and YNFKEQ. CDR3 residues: CASSQEEGLATYNEQFF. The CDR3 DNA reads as TGTGCCAGCAGCCAAGAGGAGGGACTAGCTACCTACAATGAGCAGTTCTTC.

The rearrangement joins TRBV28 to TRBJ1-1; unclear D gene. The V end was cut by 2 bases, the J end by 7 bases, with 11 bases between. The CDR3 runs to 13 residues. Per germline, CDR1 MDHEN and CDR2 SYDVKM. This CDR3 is CASSLKLTLEAFF. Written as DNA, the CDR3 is TGTGCCAGCAGTTTAAAGCTGACTCTTGAAGCTTTCTTT.

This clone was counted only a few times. Written as DNA, the CDR3 is TGCAGTGCGAGGACAGGGCGGAAACTGTTTTTT. This translates into CSARTGRKLFF. The chain couples TRBV20-1 to TRBJ1-4; 8 bases agree with TRBD1. V shed 6 bases, J shed 11 bases, and the junction held 5 bases outside the gene matches. The CDR3 contains 11 residues. The germline CDR1 and CDR2 sequences are DFQATT and SNEGSKA (reference sequence).

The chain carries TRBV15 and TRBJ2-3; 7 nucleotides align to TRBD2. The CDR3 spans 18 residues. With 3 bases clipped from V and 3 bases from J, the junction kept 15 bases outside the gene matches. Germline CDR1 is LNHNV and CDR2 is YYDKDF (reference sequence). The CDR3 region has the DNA TGTGCCACCAGCAGCCCCACGGGGGTAGGACTAGGGACAGATACGCAGTATTTT. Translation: CATSSPTGVGLGTDTQYF.

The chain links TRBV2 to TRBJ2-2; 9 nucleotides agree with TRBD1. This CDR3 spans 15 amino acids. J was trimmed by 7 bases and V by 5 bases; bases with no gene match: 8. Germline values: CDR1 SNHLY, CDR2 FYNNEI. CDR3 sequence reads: CASSSTGGSIGELFF. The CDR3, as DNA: TGTGCCAGCAGTAGCACAGGGGGCAGTATCGGGGAGCTGTTTTTT.

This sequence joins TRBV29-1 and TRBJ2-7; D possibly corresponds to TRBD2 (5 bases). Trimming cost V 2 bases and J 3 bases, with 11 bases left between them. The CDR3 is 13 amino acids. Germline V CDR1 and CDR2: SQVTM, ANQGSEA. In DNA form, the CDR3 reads TGCAGCGTTGAACAGGAGGACTTCTACGAGCAGTACTTC. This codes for CSVEQEDFYEQYF.

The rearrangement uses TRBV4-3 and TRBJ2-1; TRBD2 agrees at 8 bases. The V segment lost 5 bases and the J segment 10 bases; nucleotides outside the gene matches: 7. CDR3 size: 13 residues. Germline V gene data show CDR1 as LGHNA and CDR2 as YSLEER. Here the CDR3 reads CASSLAGGYEQFF. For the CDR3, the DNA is TGCGCCAGCAGCTTGGCGGGAGGATACGAGCAGTTCTTC.

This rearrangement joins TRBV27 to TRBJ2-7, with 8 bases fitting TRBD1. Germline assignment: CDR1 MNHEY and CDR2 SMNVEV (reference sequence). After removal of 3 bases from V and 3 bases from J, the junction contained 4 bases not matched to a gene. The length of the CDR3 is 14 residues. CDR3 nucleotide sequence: TGTGCCAGCAGTTTCGGACAGGGCTACTACGAGCAGTACTTC. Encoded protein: CASSFGQGYYEQYF.

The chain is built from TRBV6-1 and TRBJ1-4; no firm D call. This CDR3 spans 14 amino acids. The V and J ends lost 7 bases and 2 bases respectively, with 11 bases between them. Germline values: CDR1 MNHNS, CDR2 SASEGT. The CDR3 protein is CASIGSPTNEKLFF. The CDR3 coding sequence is TGTGCCAGCATAGGGAGCCCGACTAATGAAAAACTGTTTTTT.

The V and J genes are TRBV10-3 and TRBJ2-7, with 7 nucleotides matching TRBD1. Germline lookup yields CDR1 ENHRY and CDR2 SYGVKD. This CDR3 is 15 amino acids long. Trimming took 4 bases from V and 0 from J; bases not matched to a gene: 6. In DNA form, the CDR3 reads TGTGCCATCAGTGGCCCGGACAGGTCCTCCTACGAGCAGTACTTC. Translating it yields CAISGPDRSSYEQYF.

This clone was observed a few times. CDR3 sequence (DNA): TGTGCCAGCAAGGGACAGGGAGGCACTGAAGCTTTCTTT. It codes for CASKGQGGTEAFF. The chain joins TRBV25-1 to TRBJ1-1; 9 nucleotides line up with TRBD1. Germline CDR1 and CDR2: MGHDK and SYGVNS. J gave up 4 bases and V 7 bases, and 4 bases lay outside the gene matches. This CDR3 is 13 amino acids long.

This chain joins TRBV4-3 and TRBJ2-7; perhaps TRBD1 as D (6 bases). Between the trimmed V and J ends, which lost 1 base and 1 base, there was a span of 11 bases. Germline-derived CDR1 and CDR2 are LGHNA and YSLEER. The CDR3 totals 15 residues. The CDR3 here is CASSQGIGGSYEQYF. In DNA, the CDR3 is TGCGCCAGCAGCCAAGGGATAGGGGGATCCTACGAGCAGTACTTC.

The chain's CDR3 is CASSQSTGTGGYEQYF. For the CDR3, the DNA is TGCGCCAGCAGTCAATCCACAGGGACAGGGGGCTACGAGCAGTACTTC. This sequence joins TRBV23-1 and TRBJ2-7; 11 bases line up with TRBD1. TRBV23-1 is an ORF for which the function is uncertain. The junction had 4 bases not matched to a gene; V was cut back by 0 bases and J by 3 bases. CDR3 length: 16 amino acids.

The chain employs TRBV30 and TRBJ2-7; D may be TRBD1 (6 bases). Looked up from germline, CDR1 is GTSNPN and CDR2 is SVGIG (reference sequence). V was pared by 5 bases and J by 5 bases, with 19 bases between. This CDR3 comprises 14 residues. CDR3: CAWATGTGSHEQYF. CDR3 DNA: TGTGCCTGGGCCACCGGAACAGGGAGCCACGAGCAGTACTTC.

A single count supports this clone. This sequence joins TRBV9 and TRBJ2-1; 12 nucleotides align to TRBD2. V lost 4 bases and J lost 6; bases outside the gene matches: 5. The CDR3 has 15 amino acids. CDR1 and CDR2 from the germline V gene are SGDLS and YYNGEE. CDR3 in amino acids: CASSPLAGGVNEQFF. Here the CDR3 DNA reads TGTGCCAGCAGCCCCCTAGCGGGAGGGGTCAATGAGCAGTTCTTC.

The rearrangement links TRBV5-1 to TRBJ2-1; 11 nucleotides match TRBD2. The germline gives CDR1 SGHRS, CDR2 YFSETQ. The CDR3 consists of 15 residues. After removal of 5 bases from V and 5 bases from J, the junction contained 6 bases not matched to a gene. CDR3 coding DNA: TGCGCCAGCAGTCCGACTAGCGGGATAGACAATGAGCAGTTCTTC. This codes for CASSPTSGIDNEQFF.

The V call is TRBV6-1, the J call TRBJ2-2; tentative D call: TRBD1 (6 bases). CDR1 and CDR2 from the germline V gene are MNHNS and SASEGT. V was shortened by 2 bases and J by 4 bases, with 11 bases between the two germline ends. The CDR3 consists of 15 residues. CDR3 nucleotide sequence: TGTGCCAGCAGTGAAAGCTTAGGGGGCACCGGGGAGCTGTTTTTT. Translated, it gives CASSESLGGTGELFF.

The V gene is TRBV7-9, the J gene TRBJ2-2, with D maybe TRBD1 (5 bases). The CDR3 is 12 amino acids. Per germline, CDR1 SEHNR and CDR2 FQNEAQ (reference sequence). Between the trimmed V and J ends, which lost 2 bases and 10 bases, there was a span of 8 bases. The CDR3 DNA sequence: TGTGCCAGCAGCTTATTGACAGCGGAGCTGTTTTTT. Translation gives CASSLLTAELFF. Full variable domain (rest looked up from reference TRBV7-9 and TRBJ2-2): DTGVSQNPRHKITKRGQNVTFRCDPISEHNRLYWYRQTLGQGPEFLTYFQNEAQLEKSRLLSDRFSAERPKGSFSTLEIQRTEQGDSAMYLCASSLLTAELFFGEGSRLTVL.

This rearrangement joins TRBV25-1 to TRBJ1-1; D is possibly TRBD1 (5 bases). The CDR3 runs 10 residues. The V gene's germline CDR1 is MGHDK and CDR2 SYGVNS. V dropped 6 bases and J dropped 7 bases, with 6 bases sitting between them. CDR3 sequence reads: CASRGLEAFF. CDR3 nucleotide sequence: TGTGCCAGCAGGGGACTTGAAGCTTTCTTT. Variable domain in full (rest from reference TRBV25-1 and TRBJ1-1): EADIYQTPRYLVIGTGKKITLECSQTMGHDKMYWYQQDPGMELHLIHYSYGVNSTEKGDLSSESTVSRIRTEHFPLTLESARPSHTSQYLCASRGLEAFFGQGTRLTVV.

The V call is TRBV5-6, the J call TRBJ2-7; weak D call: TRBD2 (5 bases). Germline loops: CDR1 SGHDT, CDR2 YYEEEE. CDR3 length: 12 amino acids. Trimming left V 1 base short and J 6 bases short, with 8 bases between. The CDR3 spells CASSLFEGEQYF. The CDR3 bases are TGTGCCAGCAGCTTGTTCGAGGGCGAGCAGTACTTC.

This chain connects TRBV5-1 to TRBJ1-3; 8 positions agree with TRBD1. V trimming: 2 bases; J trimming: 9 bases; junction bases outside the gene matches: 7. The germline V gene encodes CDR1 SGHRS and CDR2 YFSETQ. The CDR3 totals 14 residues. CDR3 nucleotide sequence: TGCGCCAGCAGCTTACGGACAGGGCCAGGCACCATATATTTT. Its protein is CASSLRTGPGTIYF.

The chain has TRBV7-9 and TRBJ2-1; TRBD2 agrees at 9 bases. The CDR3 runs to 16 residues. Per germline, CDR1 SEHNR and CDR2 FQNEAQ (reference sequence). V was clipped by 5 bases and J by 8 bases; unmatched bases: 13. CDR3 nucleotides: TGTGCCAGCAGCCTCCCACTTAGCGGGAGAGATGATGAGCAGTTCTTC. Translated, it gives CASSLPLSGRDDEQFF.

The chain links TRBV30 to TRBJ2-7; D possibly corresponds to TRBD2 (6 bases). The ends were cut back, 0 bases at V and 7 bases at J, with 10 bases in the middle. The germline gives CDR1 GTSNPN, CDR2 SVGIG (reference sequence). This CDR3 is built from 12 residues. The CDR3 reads CAWSVDAGEQYF. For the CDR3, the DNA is TGTGCCTGGAGTGTAGACGCGGGGGAGCAGTACTTC.